This T cell receptor (beta chain) stems from a study of lung T cells in sarcoidosis with Löfgren's syndrome. Study context: Analyses focused on Löfgren's syndrome patients.

The germline V gene encodes CDR1 MNHNY and CDR2 SVGAGI (reference sequence). This CDR3 has 16 residues. In the case of this clonotype: As yet, its antigen is unknown. The junction and the germline gene differ at one end; a read error may be behind it.

Study results and caveats: TRAV12-1 and TRBV2 were reportedly most expanded in Löfgren's patients. These T cells possibly recognize a putative, unidentified sarcoidosis-associated antigen. Shared TRAV12-1 and TRBV2 CDR3 motifs were reported across several patients.

TCRdb redid the calling of the reads with MiXCR, one entry per CDR3 protein. The sample has about 21,000 distinct CDR3 sequences; less than 25% are singletons. Sequenced material: CD4+ T cells from PBMCs. The TCR originated in a human donor with sarcoidosis (Löfgren's syndrome or another form), or a control subject (not recorded which). The genes are TRBV6-6 and TRBJ2-7; no firm D call. CDR3 sequence: CAGSSFGFYHSYEQYF. The CDR3 region has the DNA TGTGCCGGCAGTTCCTTTGGGTTTTACCACTCCTACGAGCAGTACTTC.